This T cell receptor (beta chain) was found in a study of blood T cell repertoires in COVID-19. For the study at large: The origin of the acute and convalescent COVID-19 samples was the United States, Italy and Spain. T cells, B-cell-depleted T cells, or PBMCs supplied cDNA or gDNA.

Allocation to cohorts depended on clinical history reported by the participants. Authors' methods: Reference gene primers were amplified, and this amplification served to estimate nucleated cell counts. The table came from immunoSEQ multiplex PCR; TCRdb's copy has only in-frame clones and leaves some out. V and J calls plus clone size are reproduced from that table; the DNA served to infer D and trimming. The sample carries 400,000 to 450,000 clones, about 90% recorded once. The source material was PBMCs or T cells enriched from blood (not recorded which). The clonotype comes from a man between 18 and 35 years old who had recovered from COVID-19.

In DNA form, the CDR3 reads TGTGCCAGCTCCCGCACCGGTGGTGCGGGGGAGCAGTACTTC. Translated: CASSRTGGAGEQYF. The chain has TRBV18 and TRBJ2-7, with D possibly TRBD2 on 6 matching bases. The CDR3 loop spans 14 amino acids. Germline V gene lookup returns CDR1 KGHSH and CDR2 LQKENI. V gave up 6 bases and J gave up 7 bases, with 19 bases separating them.